This T cell receptor (beta chain) was sequenced for a study of cytomegalovirus exposure and HLA in healthy donors. PCR used 60 Vbeta primers and 13 Jbeta primers. Assay: immunoSEQ multiplex PCR; the TCRdb copy retains only in-frame clones and omits some. The sample lists approximately 170,000 clones, over 60% seen once, with more than 1.3% in the top ten. A note on this clone: Its antigen remains unknown.

This CDR3 has 14 residues. The V segment lost 7 bases and the J segment 2 bases; nucleotides outside the gene matches: 4. CDR1 is SGHTA, CDR2 FQGNSA, per germline. Study results and caveats: Most TCR sequences were rare, but some public TCRs occurred in many donors. The likely explanation for a cluster of highly shared sequence variants was sequencing artifact. Researchers reported in a later analysis that a missense DCLRE1C variant was tied to TCR beta V- and J-gene trimming.

The sequenced sample consisted of PBMCs. The chain couples TRBV7-2 to TRBJ2-3, with 9 bases lining up with TRBD2. The origin of this receptor is a girl aged 5 to 17 in good health and CMV-seronegative. The CDR3 here is CASTTSGHTDTQYF. The CDR3 nucleotides are TGTGCCAGCACCACTAGCGGGCACACAGATACGCAGTATTTT.